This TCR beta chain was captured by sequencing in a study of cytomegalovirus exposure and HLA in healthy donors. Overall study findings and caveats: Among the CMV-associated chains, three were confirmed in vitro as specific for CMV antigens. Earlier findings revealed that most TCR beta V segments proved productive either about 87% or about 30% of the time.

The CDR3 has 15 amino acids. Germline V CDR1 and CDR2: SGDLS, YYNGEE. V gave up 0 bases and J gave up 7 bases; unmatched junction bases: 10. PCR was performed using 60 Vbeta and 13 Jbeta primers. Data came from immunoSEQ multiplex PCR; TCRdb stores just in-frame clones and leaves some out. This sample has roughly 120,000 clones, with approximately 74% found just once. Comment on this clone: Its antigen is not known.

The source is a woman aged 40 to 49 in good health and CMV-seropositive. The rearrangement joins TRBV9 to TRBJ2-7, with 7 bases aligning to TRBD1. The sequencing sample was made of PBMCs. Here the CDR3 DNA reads TGTGCCAGCAGCGTAGAGTCCGAGGGGGCAGGGGAGCAGTACTTC. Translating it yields CASSVESEGAGEQYF.